These T cell receptor beta chains were read from a single sample in a study of T-cell memory formation after mild COVID-19. One entry per CDR3 protein, called by TCRdb with MiXCR from the 5' RACE reads. The table shows around 210,000 distinct CDR3 sequences, with over 9% occurring only once. Sequenced input: PBMCs or a T cell subset sorted from them (not recorded which). The receptors were gathered from a man younger than 30 who had mild COVID-19 (a few samples of this study predate the infection). Cell type and time point are not known. The CDR3 runs from the conserved cysteine through the conserved F or W. Fields, in order: J gene, clone size, V gene, D gene, CDR3 protein, CDR3 DNA. D genes are given only for firm matches. A row's size may be missing; if present it is once, few, many or a size class.

TRBJ1-4 | few | TRBV10-1 | - | CASSANRETPQRDEKLFF | TGCGCCAGCAGTGCGAACAGGGAGACACCCCAGAGGGATGAAAAACTGTTTTTT
TRBJ1-2 | - | TRBV5-4 | - | CASSLGVQGGGYGYTF | TGTGCCAGCAGCTTGGGTGTCCAGGGCGGTGGCTATGGCTACACCTTC
TRBJ2-1 | many | TRBV4-1 | - | CASSHPSGPGRPSYNEQFF | TGCGCCAGCAGCCATCCGTCGGGGCCCGGCAGACCCTCCTACAATGAGCAGTTCTTC
TRBJ2-6 | few | TRBV7-2 | - | CASSPRQAGANVLTF | TGTGCCAGCAGCCCTAGACAGGCTGGGGCCAACGTCCTGACTTTC
TRBJ2-5 | few | TRBV5-1 | TRBD2 | CASSLGGGAQETQYF | TGCGCCAGCAGCTTGGGCGGGGGGGCGCAAGAGACCCAGTACTTC
TRBJ2-3 | - | TRBV27 | TRBD2 | CASSLGGAGLDTQYF | TGTGCCAGCAGTCTCGGGGGGGCAGGGCTAGATACGCAGTATTTT
TRBJ1-1 | few | TRBV12-3/TRBV12-4 | TRBD1 | CASRGQGAEAFF | TGTGCCAGCAGGGGACAGGGCGCTGAAGCTTTCTTT
TRBJ1-2 | few | TRBV6-6 | - | CASLPRGFPGYGYTF | TGTGCCAGCCTTCCCCGCGGGTTCCCGGGATATGGCTACACCTTC
TRBJ2-3 | - | TRBV18 | TRBD2 | CASSPVAGSTDTQYF | TGTGCCAGCTCACCTGTAGCGGGGAGCACAGATACGCAGTATTTT
TRBJ2-1 | few | TRBV7-2 | - | CASSQLGEQFF | TGTGCCAGCAGCCAGTTGGGTGAGCAGTTCTTC
TRBJ1-5 | many | TRBV18 | TRBD1 | CASSPGQGSNQPQHF | TGTGCCAGCTCACCGGGACAGGGGAGCAATCAGCCCCAGCATTTT
TRBJ2-5 | - | TRBV4-2 | TRBD2 | CASSQVGGRGGETQYF | TGTGCCAGCAGCCAAGTTGGCGGGAGGGGAGGAGAGACCCAGTACTTC
TRBJ2-7 | - | TRBV11-2 | TRBD1 | CASNRGSGTYEQYF | TGTGCCAGCAACAGGGGGAGTGGGACCTACGAGCAGTACTTC
TRBJ1-1 | - | TRBV12-3/TRBV12-4 | TRBD1 | CASSRHRGGTEAFF | TGTGCCAGCAGCCGGCACAGGGGAGGGACTGAAGCTTTCTTT
TRBJ1-2 | many | TRBV10-3 | TRBD1 | CATGTGTGYQGYTF | TGTGCCACCGGGACCGGGACAGGGTATCAAGGCTACACCTTC
TRBJ2-5 | many | TRBV5-1 | - | CASSRGPETQYF | TGCGCCAGCAGCCGAGGTCCGGAGACCCAGTACTTC
TRBJ2-4 | few | TRBV5-1 | TRBD2 | CASSILAGGNKNIQYF | TGCGCCAGCAGTATTTTAGCGGGGGGGAACAAAAACATTCAGTACTTC
TRBJ1-5 | - | TRBV2 | - | CASSPLSGQPQHF | TGTGCCAGCAGCCCTTTATCGGGTCAGCCCCAGCATTTT
TRBJ2-2 | - | TRBV5-1 | - | CASSFPGVGGELFF | TGCGCCAGCAGCTTTCCAGGGGTTGGCGGGGAGCTGTTTTTT
TRBJ2-5 | few | TRBV5-6 | - | CASRLDSYQETQYF | TGTGCCAGCAGATTGGACTCGTACCAAGAGACCCAGTACTTC
TRBJ2-2 | - | TRBV15 | - | CATSRDRNTGELFF | TGTGCCACCAGCAGAGATCGGAACACCGGGGAGCTGTTTTTT
TRBJ2-5 | many | TRBV24-1 | TRBD1 | CATSDTGGEETQYF | TGTGCCACCAGTGACACAGGGGGCGAAGAGACCCAGTACTTC
TRBJ2-2 | few | TRBV27 | - | CASSFWSGELFF | TGTGCCAGCAGTTTCTGGTCAGGGGAGCTGTTTTTT
TRBJ1-1 | - | TRBV12-3/TRBV12-4 | - | CASSFRGGAEAFF | TGTGCCAGCAGTTTCAGGGGAGGAGCTGAAGCTTTCTTT
TRBJ2-5 | few | TRBV5-8 | - | CASSPGAERAATQYF | TGTGCCAGCAGCCCGGGGGCCGAAAGGGCGGCGACCCAGTACTTC
TRBJ1-3 | many | TRBV12-3/TRBV12-4 | - | CASGSSGNTIYF | TGTGCCAGCGGCAGCTCTGGAAACACCATATATTTT
TRBJ2-5 | many | TRBV7-9 | TRBD2 | CASQFASGQETQYF | TGTGCCAGCCAGTTCGCTAGCGGGCAAGAGACCCAGTACTTC
TRBJ2-5 | - | TRBV2 | - | CASNGQQETQYF | TGTGCCAGCAACGGACAGCAAGAGACCCAGTACTTC
TRBJ2-2 | few | TRBV9 | - | CASQGGQYTGELFF | TGTGCCAGTCAGGGGGGACAGTACACCGGGGAGCTGTTTTTT
TRBJ1-2 | - | TRBV6-5 | TRBD1 | CASSPGQGASYTF | TGTGCCAGCAGCCCGGGACAGGGGGCGAGCTACACCTTC
TRBJ2-4 | few | TRBV7-2 | - | CASSLDVAKNIQYF | TGTGCCAGCAGCTTAGACGTGGCCAAAAACATTCAGTACTTC
TRBJ2-1 | many | TRBV7-2 | - | CASSSNMWGGYNEQFF | TGTGCCAGCAGCTCGAATATGTGGGGAGGATACAATGAGCAGTTCTTC
TRBJ1-5 | few | TRBV5-1 | - | CASSLMGEDQPQHF | TGCGCCAGCAGCTTGATGGGAGAGGATCAGCCCCAGCATTTT
TRBJ1-3 | - | TRBV20-1 | TRBD1 | CSARDPGGSGNTIYF | TGCAGTGCTAGAGACCCAGGGGGATCTGGAAACACCATATATTTT
TRBJ2-7 | many | TRBV6-2/TRBV6-3 | - | CASERGSPSYEQYF | TGTGCCAGCGAGCGCGGCTCCCCCTCCTACGAGCAGTACTTC
TRBJ2-1 | few | TRBV10-1 | TRBD1 | CASSESFRGLGNEQFF | TGCGCCAGCAGTGAGTCATTTAGGGGGCTTGGGAATGAGCAGTTCTTC
TRBJ2-5 | many | TRBV7-9 | TRBD2 | CASSLRGDLRETQYF | TGTGCCAGCAGCTTGCGGGGGGACCTCCGGGAGACCCAGTACTTC
TRBJ1-5 | - | TRBV12-3/TRBV12-4 | - | CASSLSYQPQHF | TGTGCCAGCAGTCTCTCGTATCAGCCCCAGCATTTT
TRBJ2-1 | many | TRBV12-3/TRBV12-4 | - | CASSRSSGGEQFF | TGTGCCAGCAGCCGGAGTAGCGGCGGTGAGCAGTTCTTC
TRBJ2-1 | few | TRBV12-3/TRBV12-4 | TRBD1 | CASSAPPGQGSNEQFF | TGTGCCAGCAGTGCGCCCCCGGGACAGGGTAGCAATGAGCAGTTCTTC
TRBJ2-1 | few | TRBV5-8 | TRBD2 | CASRSRGSSYNEQFF | TGTGCCAGCAGGTCGCGGGGGAGCTCCTACAATGAGCAGTTCTTC
TRBJ1-5 | few | TRBV4-1 | - | CASSQELGRLNQPQHF | TGCGCCAGCAGCCAAGAGTTAGGGCGGCTCAATCAGCCCCAGCATTTT
TRBJ1-2 | - | TRBV5-6 | TRBD1 | CASGRDRPTYGYTF | TGTGCCAGCGGACGGGACAGGCCGACTTATGGCTACACCTTC
TRBJ1-5 | few | TRBV4-2 | - | CASSQDDWDQPQHF | TGTGCCAGCAGCCAAGATGATTGGGACCAGCCCCAGCATTTT
TRBJ2-2 | - | TRBV2 | - | CASSEDGSNTGELFF | TGTGCCAGCAGTGAGGACGGTTCGAACACCGGGGAGCTGTTTTTT
TRBJ2-1 | - | TRBV6-5 | - | CASRSARGRGEQFF | TGTGCCAGCAGATCGGCCAGGGGCAGGGGTGAGCAGTTCTTC
TRBJ2-3 | few | TRBV6-4 | - | CASSDSGGLDTQYF | TGTGCCAGCAGTGACTCTGGGGGGCTGGATACGCAGTATTTT
TRBJ1-6 | many | TRBV28 | - | CASSPAGAHSPLHF | TGTGCCAGCAGTCCCGCAGGGGCCCATTCACCCCTCCACTTT
TRBJ1-1 | few | TRBV20-1 | - | CSATGGGWNTEAFF | TGCAGTGCCACAGGCGGAGGTTGGAACACTGAAGCTTTCTTT
TRBJ2-3 | - | TRBV24-1 | - | CATSDFYDSTDTQYF | TGTGCCACCAGTGATTTCTACGACTCCACAGATACGCAGTATTTT
TRBJ2-5 | many | TRBV7-7 | - | CASSWAGGETQYF | TGTGCCAGCAGCTGGGCCGGAGGAGAGACCCAGTACTTC